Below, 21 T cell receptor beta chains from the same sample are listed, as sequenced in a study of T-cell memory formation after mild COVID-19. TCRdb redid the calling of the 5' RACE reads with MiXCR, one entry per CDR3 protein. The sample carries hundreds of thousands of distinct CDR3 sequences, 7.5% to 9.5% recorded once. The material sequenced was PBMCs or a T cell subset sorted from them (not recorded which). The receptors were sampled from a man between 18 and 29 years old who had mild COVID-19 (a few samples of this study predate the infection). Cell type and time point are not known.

In nucleotides, the CDR3 is TGTGCCAGCAGTCAGACAGGCTCGCCCTCTGGGGCCAACGTCCTGACTTTC. It specifies CASSQTGSPSGANVLTF. V is TRBV12-3 or TRBV12-4 and J is TRBJ2-6, with D possibly being TRBD1 (6 bases). Trimming shortened V by 5 bases and J by 0 bases, and 14 bases separated the two germline ends. The CDR3 consists of 17 residues.

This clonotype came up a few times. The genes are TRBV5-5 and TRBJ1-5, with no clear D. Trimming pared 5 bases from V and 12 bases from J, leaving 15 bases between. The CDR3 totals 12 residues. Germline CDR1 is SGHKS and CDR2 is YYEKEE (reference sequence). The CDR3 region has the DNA TGTGCCAGCAGTCCTCTGGGTCGGCTCCAGCATTTT. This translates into CASSPLGRLQHF.

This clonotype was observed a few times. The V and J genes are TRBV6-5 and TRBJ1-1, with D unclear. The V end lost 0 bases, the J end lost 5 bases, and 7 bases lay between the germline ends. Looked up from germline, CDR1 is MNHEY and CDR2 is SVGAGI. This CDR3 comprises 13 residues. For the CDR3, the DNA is TGTGCCAGCAGTTACTCGTACGGTACTGAAGCTTTCTTT. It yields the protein CASSYSYGTEAFF.

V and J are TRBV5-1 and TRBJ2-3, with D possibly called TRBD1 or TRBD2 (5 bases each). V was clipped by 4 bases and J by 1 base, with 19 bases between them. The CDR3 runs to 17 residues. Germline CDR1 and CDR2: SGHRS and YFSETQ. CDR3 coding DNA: TGCGCCAGCAGCGTCCGGGACCTCAGCCGTTGCACAGATACGCAGTATTTT. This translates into CASSVRDLSRCTDTQYF.

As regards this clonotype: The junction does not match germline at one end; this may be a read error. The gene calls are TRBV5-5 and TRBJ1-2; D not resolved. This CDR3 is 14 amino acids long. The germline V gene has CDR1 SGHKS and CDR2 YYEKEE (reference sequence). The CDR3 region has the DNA TGTGCCAGCAGATTGGCTCTCGGGAACTATGGCTACACCTTC. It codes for CASRLALGNYGYTF.

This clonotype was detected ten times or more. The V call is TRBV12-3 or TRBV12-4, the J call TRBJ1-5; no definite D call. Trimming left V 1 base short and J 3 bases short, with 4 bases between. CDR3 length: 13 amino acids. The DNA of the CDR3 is TGTGCCAGCAGTTTAGGCGACAATCAGCCCCAGCATTTT. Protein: CASSLGDNQPQHF.

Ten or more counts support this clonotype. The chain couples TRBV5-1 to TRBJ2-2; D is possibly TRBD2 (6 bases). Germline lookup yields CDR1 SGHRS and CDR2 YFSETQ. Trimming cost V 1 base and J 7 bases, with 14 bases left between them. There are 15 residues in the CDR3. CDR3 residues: CASSLTAGTVGELFF. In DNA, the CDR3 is TGCGCCAGCAGCTTGACAGCCGGGACTGTCGGGGAGCTGTTTTTT.

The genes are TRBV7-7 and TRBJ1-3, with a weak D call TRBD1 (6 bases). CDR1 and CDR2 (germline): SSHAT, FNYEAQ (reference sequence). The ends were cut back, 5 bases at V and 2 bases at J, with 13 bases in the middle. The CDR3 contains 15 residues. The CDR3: CASSTQTGPGNTIYF. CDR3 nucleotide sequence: TGTGCCAGCAGCACGCAGACAGGCCCTGGAAACACCATATATTTT. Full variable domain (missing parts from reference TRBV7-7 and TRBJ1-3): GAGVSQSPRYKVTKRGQDVTLRCDPISSHATLYWYQQALGQGPEFLTYFNYEAQPDKSGLPSDRFSAERPEGSISTLTIQRTEQRDSAMYRCASSTQTGPGNTIYFGEGSWLTVV.

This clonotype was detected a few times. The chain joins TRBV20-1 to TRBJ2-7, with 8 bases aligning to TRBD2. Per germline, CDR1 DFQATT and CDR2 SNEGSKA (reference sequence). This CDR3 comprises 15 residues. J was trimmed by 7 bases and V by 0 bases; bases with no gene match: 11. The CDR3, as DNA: TGCAGTGCTAGAGATGCGGCGCGGGGGGAGGTGGAGCAGTACTTC. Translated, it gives CSARDAARGEVEQYF.

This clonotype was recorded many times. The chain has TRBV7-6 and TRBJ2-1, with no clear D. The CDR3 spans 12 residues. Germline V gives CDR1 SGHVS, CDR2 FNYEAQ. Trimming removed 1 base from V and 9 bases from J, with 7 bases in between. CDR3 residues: CASSLGPFEQFF. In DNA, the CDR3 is TGTGCCAGCAGCTTAGGGCCCTTTGAGCAGTTCTTC.

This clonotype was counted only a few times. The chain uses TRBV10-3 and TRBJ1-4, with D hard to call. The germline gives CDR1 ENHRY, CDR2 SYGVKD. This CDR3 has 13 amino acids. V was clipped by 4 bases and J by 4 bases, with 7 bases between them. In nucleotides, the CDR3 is TGTGCCATCAGTGGGATCTTTAATGAAAAACTGTTTTTT. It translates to CAISGIFNEKLFF.

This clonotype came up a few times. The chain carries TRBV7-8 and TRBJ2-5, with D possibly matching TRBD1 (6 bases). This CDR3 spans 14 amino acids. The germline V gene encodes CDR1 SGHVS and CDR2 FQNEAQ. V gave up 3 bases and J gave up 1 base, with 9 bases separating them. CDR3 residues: CASSFRTVQETQYF. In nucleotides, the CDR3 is TGTGCCAGCAGCTTCAGGACAGTCCAAGAGACCCAGTACTTC.

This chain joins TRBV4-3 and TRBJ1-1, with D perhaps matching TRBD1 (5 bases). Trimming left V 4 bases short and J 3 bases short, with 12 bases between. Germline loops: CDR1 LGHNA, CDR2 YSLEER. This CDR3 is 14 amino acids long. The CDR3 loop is CASSRDGTYTEAFF. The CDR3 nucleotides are TGCGCCAGCAGCCGGGACGGTACCTACACTGAAGCTTTCTTT.

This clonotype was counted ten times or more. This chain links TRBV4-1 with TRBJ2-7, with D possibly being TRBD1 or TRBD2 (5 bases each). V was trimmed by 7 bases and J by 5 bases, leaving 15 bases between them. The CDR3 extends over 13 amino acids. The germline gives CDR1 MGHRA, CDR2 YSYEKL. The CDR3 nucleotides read TGCGCCAGCAATAACGGGGCCCCGGACGAGCAGTACTTC. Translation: CASNNGAPDEQYF.

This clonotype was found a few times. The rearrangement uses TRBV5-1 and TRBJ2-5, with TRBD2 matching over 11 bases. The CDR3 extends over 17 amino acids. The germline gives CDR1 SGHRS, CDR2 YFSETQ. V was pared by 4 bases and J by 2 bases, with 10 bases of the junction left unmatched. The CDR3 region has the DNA TGCGCCAGCAGCCGGATAGCGGGGGGGCTTAAACAAGAGACCCAGTACTTC. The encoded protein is CASSRIAGGLKQETQYF.

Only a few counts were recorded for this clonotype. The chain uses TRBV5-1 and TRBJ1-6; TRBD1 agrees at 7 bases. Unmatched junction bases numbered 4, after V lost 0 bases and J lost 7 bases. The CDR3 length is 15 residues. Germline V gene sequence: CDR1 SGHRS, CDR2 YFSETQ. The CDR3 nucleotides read TGCGCCAGCAGCTTGGTGGGACAGCCAAATTCACCCCTCCACTTT. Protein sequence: CASSLVGQPNSPLHF. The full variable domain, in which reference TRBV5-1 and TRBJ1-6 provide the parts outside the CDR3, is KAGVTQTPRYLIKTRGQQVTLSCSPISGHRSVSWYQQTPGQGLQFLFEYFSETQRNKGNFPGRFSGRQFSNSRSEMNVSTLELGDSALYLCASSLVGQPNSPLHFGNGTRLTVT.

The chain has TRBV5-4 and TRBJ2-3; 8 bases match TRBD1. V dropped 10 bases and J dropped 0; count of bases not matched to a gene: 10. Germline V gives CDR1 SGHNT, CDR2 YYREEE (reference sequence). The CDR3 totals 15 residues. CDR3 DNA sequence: TGTGCCGGAAAACGTACAGGGGGGAGCACAGATACGCAGTATTTT. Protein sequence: CAGKRTGGSTDTQYF.

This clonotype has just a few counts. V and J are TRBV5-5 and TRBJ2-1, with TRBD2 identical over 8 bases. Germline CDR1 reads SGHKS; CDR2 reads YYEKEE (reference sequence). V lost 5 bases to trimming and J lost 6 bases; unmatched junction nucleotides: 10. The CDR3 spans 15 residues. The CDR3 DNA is TGTGCCAGCAGGGGACTAGTTGGGTCCCCCAATGAGCAGTTCTTC. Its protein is CASRGLVGSPNEQFF.

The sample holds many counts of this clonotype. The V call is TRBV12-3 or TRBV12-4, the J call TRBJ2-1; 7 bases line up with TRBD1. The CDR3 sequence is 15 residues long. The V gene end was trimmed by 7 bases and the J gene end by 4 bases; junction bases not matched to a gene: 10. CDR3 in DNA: TGTGCCAGCACCGTACCGGGACAGAGGTACAATGAGCAGTTCTTC. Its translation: CASTVPGQRYNEQFF.

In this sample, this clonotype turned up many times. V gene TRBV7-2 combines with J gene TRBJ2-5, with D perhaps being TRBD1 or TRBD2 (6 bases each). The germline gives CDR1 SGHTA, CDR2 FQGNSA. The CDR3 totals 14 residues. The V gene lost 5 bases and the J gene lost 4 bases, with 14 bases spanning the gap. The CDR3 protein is CASSETGGLETQYF. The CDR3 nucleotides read TGTGCCAGCAGCGAGACCGGGGGCCTAGAGACCCAGTACTTC.

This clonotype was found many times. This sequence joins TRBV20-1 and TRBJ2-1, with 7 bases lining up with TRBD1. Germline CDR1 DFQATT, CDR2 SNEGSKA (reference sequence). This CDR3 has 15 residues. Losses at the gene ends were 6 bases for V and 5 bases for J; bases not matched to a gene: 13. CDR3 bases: TGCAGTGCGCTACAACAGGGGAAAGTCCACAATGAGCAGTTCTTC. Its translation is CSALQQGKVHNEQFF.